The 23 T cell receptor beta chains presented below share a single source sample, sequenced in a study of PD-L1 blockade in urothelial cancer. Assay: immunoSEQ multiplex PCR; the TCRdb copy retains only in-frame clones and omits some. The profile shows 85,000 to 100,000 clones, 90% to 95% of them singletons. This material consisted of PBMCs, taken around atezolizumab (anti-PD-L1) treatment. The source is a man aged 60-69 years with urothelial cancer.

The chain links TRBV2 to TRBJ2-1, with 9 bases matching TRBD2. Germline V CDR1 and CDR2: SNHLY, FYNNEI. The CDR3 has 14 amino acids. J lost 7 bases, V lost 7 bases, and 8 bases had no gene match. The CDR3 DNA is TGTGCCAGCAAGCCCCAGCGGGGGGATAATGAGCAGTTCTTC. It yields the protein CASKPQRGDNEQFF.

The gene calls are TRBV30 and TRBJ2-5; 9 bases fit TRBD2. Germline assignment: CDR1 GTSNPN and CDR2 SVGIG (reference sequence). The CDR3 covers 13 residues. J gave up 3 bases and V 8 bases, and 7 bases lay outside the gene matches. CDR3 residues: CANKRGAEETQYF. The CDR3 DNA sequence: TGTGCCAATAAGCGGGGGGCCGAAGAGACCCAGTACTTC.

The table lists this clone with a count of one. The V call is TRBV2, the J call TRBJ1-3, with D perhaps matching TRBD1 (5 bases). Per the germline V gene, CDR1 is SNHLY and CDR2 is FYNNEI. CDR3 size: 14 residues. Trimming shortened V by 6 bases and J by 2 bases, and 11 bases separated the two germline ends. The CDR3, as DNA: TGTGCCAGCAGAGTAACAGGTACTGGAAACACCATATATTTT. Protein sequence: CASRVTGTGNTIYF.

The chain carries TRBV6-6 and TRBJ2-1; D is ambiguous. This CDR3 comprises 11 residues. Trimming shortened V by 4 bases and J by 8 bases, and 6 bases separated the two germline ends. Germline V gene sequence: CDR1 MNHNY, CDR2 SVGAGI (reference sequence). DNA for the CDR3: TGTGCCAGCAGTTTCCGGGATGAGCAGTTCTTC. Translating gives CASSFRDEQFF.

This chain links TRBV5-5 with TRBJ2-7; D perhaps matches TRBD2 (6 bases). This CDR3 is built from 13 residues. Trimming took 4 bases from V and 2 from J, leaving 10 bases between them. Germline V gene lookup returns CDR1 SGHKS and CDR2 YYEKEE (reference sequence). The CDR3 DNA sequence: TGTGCCAGCAGCATGGGGGGAGCCTACGAGCAGTACTTC. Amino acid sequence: CASSMGGAYEQYF. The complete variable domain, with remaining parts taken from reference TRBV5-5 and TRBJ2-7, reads DAGVTQSPTHLIKTRGQQVTLRCSPISGHKSVSWYQQVLGQGPQFIFQYYEKEERGRGNFPDRFSARQFPNYSSELNVNALLLGDSALYLCASSMGGAYEQYFGPGTRLTVT.

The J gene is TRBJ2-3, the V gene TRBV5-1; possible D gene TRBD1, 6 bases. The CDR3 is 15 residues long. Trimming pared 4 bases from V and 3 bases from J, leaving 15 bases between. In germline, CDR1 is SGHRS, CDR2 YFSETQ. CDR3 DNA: TGCGCCAGCAGCCGCGGCAGGGGTGGGACAGATACGCAGTATTTT. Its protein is CASSRGRGGTDTQYF.

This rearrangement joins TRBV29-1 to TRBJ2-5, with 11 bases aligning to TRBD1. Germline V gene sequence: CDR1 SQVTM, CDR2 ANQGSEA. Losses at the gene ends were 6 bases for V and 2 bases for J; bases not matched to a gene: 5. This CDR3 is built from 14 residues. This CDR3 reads CSVTRDRGQETQYF. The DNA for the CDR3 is TGCAGCGTGACCCGGGACAGGGGGCAAGAGACCCAGTACTTC.

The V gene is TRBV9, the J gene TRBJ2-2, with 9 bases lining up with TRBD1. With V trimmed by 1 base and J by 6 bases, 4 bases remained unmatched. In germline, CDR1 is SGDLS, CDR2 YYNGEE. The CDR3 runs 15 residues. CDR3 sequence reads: CASSVTGGASGELFF. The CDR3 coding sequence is TGTGCCAGCAGCGTAACAGGGGGCGCTTCCGGGGAGCTGTTTTTT. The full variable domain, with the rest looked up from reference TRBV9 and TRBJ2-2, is DSGVTQTPKHLITATGQRVTLRCSPRSGDLSVYWYQQSLDQGLQFLIQYYNGEERAKGNILERFSAQQFPDLHSELNLSSLELGDSALYFCASSVTGGASGELFFGEGSRLTVL.

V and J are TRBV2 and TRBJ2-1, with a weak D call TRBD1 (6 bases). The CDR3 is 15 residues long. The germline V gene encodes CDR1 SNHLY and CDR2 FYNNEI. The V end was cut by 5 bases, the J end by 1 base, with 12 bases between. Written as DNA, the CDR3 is TGTGCCAGCAGTCAACAGGGTTCGTCCTACAATGAGCAGTTCTTC. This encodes CASSQQGSSYNEQFF.

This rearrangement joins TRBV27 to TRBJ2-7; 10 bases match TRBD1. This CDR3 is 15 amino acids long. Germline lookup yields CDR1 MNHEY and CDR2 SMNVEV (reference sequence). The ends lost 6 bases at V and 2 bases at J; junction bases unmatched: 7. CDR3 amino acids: CASRPRDRGAYEQYF. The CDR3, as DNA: TGTGCCAGCAGGCCCCGGGACAGGGGCGCCTACGAGCAGTACTTC.

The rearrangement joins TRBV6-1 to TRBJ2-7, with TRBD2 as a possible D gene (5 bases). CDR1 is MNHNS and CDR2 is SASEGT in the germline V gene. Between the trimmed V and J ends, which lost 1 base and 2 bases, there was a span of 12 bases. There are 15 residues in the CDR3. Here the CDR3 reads CASSEEGSEPYEQYF. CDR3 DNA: TGTGCCAGCAGTGAAGAAGGTAGCGAGCCCTACGAGCAGTACTTC.

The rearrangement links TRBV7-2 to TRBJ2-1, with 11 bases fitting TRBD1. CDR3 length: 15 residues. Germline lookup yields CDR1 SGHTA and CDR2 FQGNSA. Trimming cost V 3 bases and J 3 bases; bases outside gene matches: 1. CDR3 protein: CASSLGQGDYNEQFF. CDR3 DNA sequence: TGTGCCAGCAGCTTGGGACAGGGGGACTACAATGAGCAGTTCTTC.

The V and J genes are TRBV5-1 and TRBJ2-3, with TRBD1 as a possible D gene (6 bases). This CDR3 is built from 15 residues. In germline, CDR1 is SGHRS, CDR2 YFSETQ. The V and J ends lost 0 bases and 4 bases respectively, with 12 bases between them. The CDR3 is CASSLARGRSDTQYF. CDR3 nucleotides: TGCGCCAGCAGCTTGGCCAGGGGTCGTTCAGATACGCAGTATTTT.

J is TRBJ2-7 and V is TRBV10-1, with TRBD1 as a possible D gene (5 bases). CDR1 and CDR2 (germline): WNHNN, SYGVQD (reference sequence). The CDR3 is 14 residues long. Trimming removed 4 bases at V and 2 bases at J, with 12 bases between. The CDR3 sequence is CASSVSDSPYEQYF. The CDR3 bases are TGCGCCAGCAGTGTCTCCGACAGTCCCTACGAGCAGTACTTC.

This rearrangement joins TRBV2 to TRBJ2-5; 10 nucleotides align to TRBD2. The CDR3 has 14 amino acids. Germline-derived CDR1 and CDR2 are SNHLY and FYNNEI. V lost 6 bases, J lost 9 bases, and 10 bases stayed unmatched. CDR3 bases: TGTGCCAGCAGCGGAACTAGCGGGGTCCAGGCCCAGTACTTC. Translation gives CASSGTSGVQAQYF.

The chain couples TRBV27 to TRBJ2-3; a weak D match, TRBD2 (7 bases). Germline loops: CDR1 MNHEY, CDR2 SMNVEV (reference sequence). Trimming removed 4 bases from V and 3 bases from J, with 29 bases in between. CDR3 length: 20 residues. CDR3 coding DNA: TGTGCCAGCAGTTCCCGGGGGGCTCCGGGAGGCACCTTAAAGACAGATACGCAGTATTTT. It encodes CASSSRGAPGGTLKTDTQYF.

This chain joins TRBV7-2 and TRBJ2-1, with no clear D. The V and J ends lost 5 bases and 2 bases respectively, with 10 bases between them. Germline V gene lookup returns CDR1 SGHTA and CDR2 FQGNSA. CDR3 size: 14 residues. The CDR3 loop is CASSTRQAYNEQFF. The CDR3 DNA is TGTGCCAGCAGCACCAGACAAGCCTACAATGAGCAGTTCTTC.

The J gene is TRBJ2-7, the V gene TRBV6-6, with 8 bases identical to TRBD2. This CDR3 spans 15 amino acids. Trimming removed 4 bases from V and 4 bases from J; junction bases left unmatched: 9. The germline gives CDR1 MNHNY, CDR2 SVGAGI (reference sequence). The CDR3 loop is CASSSTLAGSYEQYF. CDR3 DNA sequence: TGTGCCAGCAGTTCCACGCTAGCGGGTTCTTACGAGCAGTACTTC.

The CDR3 here is CAISILDREQFF. Here the CDR3 DNA reads TGTGCTATATCGATACTGGACAGAGAGCAGTTCTTC. The genes are TRBV30 and TRBJ2-1, with D possibly matching TRBD1 (6 bases). The CDR3 has 12 residues. Germline loops: CDR1 GTSNPN, CDR2 SVGIG (reference sequence).

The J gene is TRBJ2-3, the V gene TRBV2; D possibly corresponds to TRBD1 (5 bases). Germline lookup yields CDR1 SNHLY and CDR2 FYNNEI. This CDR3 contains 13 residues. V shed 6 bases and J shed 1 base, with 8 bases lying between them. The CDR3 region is CASRGVGTDTQYF. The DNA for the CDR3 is TGTGCCAGCAGAGGGGTTGGCACAGATACGCAGTATTTT.

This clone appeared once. CDR3 amino acids: CAWGQGASFDEQYF. CDR3 nucleotide sequence: TGTGCCTGGGGACAGGGGGCCTCTTTTGACGAGCAGTACTTC. This chain links TRBV30 with TRBJ2-7; 11 nucleotides agree with TRBD1. Germline values: CDR1 GTSNPN, CDR2 SVGIG (reference sequence). V lost 5 bases, J lost 5 bases, and 8 bases stayed unmatched. The CDR3 length is 14 residues.

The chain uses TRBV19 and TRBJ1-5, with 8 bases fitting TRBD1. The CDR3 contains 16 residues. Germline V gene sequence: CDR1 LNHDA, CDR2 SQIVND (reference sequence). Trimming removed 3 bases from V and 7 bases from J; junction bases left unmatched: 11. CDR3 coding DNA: TGTGCCAGTAGTATTGGGCCCGGACAGGGTAGCCAGCCCCAGCATTTT. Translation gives CASSIGPGQGSQPQHF.

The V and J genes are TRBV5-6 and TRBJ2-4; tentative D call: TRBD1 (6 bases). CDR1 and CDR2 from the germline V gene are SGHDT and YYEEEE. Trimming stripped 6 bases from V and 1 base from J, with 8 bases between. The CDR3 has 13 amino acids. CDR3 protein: CASTQGAKNIQYF. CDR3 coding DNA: TGTGCCAGCACCCAGGGGGCCAAAAACATTCAGTACTTC.